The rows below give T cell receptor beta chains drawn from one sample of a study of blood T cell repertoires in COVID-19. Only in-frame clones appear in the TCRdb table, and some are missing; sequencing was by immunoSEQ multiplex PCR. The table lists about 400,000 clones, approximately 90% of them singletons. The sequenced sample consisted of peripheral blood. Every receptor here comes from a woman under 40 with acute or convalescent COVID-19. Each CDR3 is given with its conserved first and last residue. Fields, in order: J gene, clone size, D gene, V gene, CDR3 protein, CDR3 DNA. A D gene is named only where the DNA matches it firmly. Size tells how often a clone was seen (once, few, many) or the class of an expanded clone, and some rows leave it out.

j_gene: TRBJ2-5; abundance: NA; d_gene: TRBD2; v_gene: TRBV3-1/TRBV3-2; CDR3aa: CASSQLLAGGGETQYF; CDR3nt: TGTGCCAGCAGCCAATTGCTAGCGGGGGGCGGAGAGACCCAGTACTTC
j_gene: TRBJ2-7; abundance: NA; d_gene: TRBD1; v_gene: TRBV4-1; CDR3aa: CASSQGPQGGEQYF; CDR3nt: TGCGCCAGCAGCCAAGGCCCACAGGGGGGTGAGCAGTACTTC
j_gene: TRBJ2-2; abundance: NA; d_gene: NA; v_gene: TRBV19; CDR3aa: CASRGRANTGELFF; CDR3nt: TGTGCCAGTAGGGGCAGGGCCAACACCGGGGAGCTGTTTTTT
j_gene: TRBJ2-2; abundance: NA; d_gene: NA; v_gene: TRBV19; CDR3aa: CASSWWQGGTGELFF; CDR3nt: TGTGCCAGTAGTTGGTGGCAGGGGGGAACCGGGGAGCTGTTTTTT
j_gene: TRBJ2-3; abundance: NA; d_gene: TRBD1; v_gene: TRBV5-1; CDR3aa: CASSFGTEGDTQYF; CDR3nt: TGCGCCAGCAGCTTTGGGACAGAGGGAGATACGCAGTATTTT
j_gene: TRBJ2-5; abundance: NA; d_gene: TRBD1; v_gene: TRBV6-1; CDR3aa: CASSKGTGDLTQETQYF; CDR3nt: TGTGCCAGCAGTAAAGGGACAGGGGACCTAACACAAGAGACCCAGTACTTC
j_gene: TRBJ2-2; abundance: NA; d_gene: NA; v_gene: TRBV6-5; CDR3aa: CASTTTGELFF; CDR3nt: TGTGCCAGCACGACAACCGGGGAGCTGTTTTTT
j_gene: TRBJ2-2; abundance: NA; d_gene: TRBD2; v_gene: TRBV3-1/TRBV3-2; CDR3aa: CASSQVRLAGTTGELFF; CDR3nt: TGTGCCAGCAGCCAAGTACGGCTAGCGGGAACCACCGGGGAGCTGTTTTTT
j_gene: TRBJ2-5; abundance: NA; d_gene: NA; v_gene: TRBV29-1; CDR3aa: CSVVTEETQYF; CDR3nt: TGCAGCGTTGTTACGGAAGAGACCCAGTACTTC
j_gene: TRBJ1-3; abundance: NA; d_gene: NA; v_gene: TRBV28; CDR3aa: CASSLLFSGFGGNTIYF; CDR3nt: TGTGCCAGCAGTTTATTGTTTTCAGGGTTCGGTGGAAACACCATATATTTT
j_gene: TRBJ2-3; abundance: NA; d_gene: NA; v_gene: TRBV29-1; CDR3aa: CSIQSSTDTQYF; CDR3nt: TGCAGCATACAAAGTAGCACAGATACGCAGTATTTT
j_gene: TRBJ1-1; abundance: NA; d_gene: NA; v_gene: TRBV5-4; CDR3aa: CASSGGTVNTEAFF; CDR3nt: TGTGCCAGCAGCGGAGGGACGGTGAACACTGAAGCTTTCTTT
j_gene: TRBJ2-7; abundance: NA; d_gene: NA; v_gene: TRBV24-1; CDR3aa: CATSETDSYEQYF; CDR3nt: TGTGCCACCAGTGAGACAGATTCCTACGAGCAGTACTTC
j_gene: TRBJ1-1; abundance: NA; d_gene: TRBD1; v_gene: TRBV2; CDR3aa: CASSEAGTGRRTEAFF; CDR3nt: TGTGCCAGCAGTGAAGCTGGGACAGGGAGGCGCACTGAAGCTTTCTTT
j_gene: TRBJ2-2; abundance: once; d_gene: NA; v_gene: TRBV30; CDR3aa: CAWSVEIGGSYTGELFF; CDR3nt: TGTGCCTGGAGTGTCGAAATAGGGGGTAGTTACACCGGGGAGCTGTTTTTT
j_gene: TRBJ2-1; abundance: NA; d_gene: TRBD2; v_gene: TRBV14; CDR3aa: CASSRFSGGTYNEQFF; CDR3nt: TGTGCCAGCAGTCGATTTAGCGGGGGGACCTACAATGAGCAGTTCTTC
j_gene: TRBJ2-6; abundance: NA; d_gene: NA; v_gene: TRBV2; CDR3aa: CASIGGGQDVSGANVLTF; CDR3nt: TGTGCCAGCATTGGGGGGGGACAGGACGTCTCTGGGGCCAACGTCCTGACTTTC
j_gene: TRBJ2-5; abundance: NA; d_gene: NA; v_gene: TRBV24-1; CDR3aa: CATSPGGAETQYF; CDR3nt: TGTGCCACCTCGCCAGGAGGTGCGGAGACCCAGTACTTC
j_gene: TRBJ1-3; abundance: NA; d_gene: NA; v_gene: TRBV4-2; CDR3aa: CASSQDSGPNSGNTIYF; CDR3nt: TGTGCCAGCAGCCAAGATAGCGGACCGAACTCTGGAAACACCATATATTTT
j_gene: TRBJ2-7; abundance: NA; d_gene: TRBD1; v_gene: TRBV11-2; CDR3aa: CASSWGQGAWEQYF; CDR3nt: TGTGCCAGCAGCTGGGGACAGGGGGCCTGGGAGCAGTACTTC